Below are 11 T cell receptor beta chains sequenced from a single sample in a study of blood T cells in healthy people across ages. A sample-barcoded 5' primer and a J-beta primer mix were used in a second PCR of roughly 6 to 11 cycles. MiXCR was run by TCRdb on the 5' RACE reads, yielding one entry per CDR3 protein. The sample contains some 930,000 distinct CDR3 sequences, about 29% of which appear only once. This sample was shared with a second study, whose subject was T cells of mothers and their children.

Material: blood. The receptor set was obtained from a woman in her thirties or forties in good health.

This clonotype was found once. A much larger clone differs by one base, so this may be a read error. The rearrangement uses TRBV29-1 and TRBJ2-4; D may be TRBD2 (6 bases). V lost 7 bases and J lost 13, with 14 bases in between. The germline V gene encodes CDR1 SQVTM and CDR2 ANQGSEA. This CDR3 contains 10 residues. The CDR3 DNA reads as TGCAGCGGGCGGAGGGGTGAGCAGTACTTC. Its translation: CSGRRGEQYF.

The table lists this clonotype with a few counts. The gene calls are TRBV27 and TRBJ1-6; 7 bases are shared with TRBD1. Per germline, CDR1 MNHEY and CDR2 SMNVEV (reference sequence). With 2 bases clipped from V and 9 bases from J, the junction kept 16 bases outside the gene matches. This CDR3 contains 18 residues. The DNA for the CDR3 is TGTGCCAGCAGTTTAGTTGGTGAGGGGGCTCGGGGTAGTTCACCCCTCCACTTT. Translating gives CASSLVGEGARGSSPLHF.

This clonotype was detected only a few times. The rearrangement joins TRBV2 to TRBJ1-2, with D perhaps TRBD1 (6 bases). V was pared by 6 bases and J by 8 bases, with 13 bases between. The CDR3 is made up of 12 amino acids. From germline, CDR1 is SNHLY and CDR2 FYNNEI. The CDR3 region is CASRDQGRGYTF. In DNA form, the CDR3 reads TGTGCCAGCAGGGACCAGGGGCGCGGCTACACCTTC.

This clonotype was found many times. The chain uses TRBV11-2 and TRBJ2-7; D perhaps matches TRBD1 (6 bases). Germline CDR1 is SGHAT and CDR2 is FQNNGV. The V end was cut by 4 bases, the J end by 4 bases, with 11 bases between. The CDR3 runs 13 residues. The CDR3 DNA reads TGTGCCAGCAGCTCCGCAGACAGGTACGAGCAGTACTTC. Its protein is CASSSADRYEQYF.

This chain connects TRBV11-2 to TRBJ1-4; 7 nucleotides match TRBD1. J lost 5 bases, V lost 6 bases, and 6 bases had no gene match. The CDR3 sequence is 14 residues long. Germline CDR1 is SGHAT and CDR2 is FQNNGV. CDR3: CASRTGTVNEKLFF. The CDR3 DNA follows: TGTGCCAGCAGGACCGGGACAGTCAATGAAAAACTGTTTTTT. Combining the CDR3 with reference TRBV11-2 and TRBJ1-4 gives the whole variable domain EAGVAQSPRYKIIEKRQSVAFWCNPISGHATLYWYQQILGQGPKLLIQFQNNGVVDDSQLPKDRFSAERLKGVDSTLKIQPAKLEDSAVYLCASRTGTVNEKLFFGSGTQLSVL.

This clonotype was detected a few times. The chain links TRBV7-2 to TRBJ2-3; D may be TRBD2 (5 bases). CDR1 is SGHTA and CDR2 is FQGNSA in the germline V gene. The CDR3 runs to 16 residues. The V gene lost 5 bases and the J gene lost 1 base, with 16 bases spanning the gap. The CDR3 region has the DNA TGTGCCAGCAGCCGAGCTGGCCTGGAGGGCACAGATACGCAGTATTTT. Its translation is CASSRAGLEGTDTQYF. The full variable domain, in which reference TRBV7-2 and TRBJ2-3 provide the parts outside the CDR3, is GAGVSQSPSNKVTEKGKDVELRCDPISGHTALYWYRQSLGQGLEFLIYFQGNSAPDKSGLPSDRFSAERTGGSVSTLTIQRTQQEDSAVYLCASSRAGLEGTDTQYFGPGTRLTVL.

As for this clonotype: Being one base from a much bigger clone, this may be a read error. The rearrangement joins TRBV13 to TRBJ2-3; a possible D gene is TRBD2 (5 bases). In germline, CDR1 is PRHDT, CDR2 FYEKMQ (reference sequence). This CDR3 is built from 15 residues. The CDR3 DNA reads as TGTGCCAGCAGCTTAGGGGCGGGCCTAACAGATACGCTGTATTTT. Encoded protein: CASSLGAGLTDTLYF.

This clonotype was counted a few times. The J gene is TRBJ2-1, the V gene TRBV4-1; D is perhaps TRBD1 or TRBD2 (5 bases each). Germline V gene data show CDR1 as MGHRA and CDR2 as YSYEKL. The CDR3 loop spans 20 amino acids. V lost 0 bases to trimming and J lost 2 bases, with 23 bases between them. CDR3 coding DNA: TGCGCCAGCAGCCAAGAAGTATCAGCTTGGGTACGGGGACCCTACAATGAGCAGTTCTTC. Protein: CASSQEVSAWVRGPYNEQFF.

This clonotype was detected ten times or more. The chain has TRBV6-5 and TRBJ2-1; the match to TRBD2 covers 7 bases. The CDR3 loop spans 16 amino acids. The V segment lost 5 bases and the J segment 0 bases; nucleotides outside the gene matches: 7. Germline V lookup: CDR1 MNHEY, CDR2 SVGAGI. The chain's CDR3 is CASSTIAGVSYNEQFF. CDR3 bases: TGTGCCAGCAGTACCATCGCGGGGGTCTCCTACAATGAGCAGTTCTTC.

Comment on this clonotype: Germline and junction disagree at one end, which may indicate a read error. This chain joins TRBV7-2 and TRBJ1-4; D possibly corresponds to TRBD1 (5 bases). The CDR3 loop spans 12 amino acids. The germline gives CDR1 SGHTA, CDR2 FQGNSA. The CDR3 region has the DNA TGTGCCAGCAGCTTACGGGGGAGGAAACGGTTTTTT. Amino acid sequence: CASSLRGRKRFF.

The J gene is TRBJ2-7, the V gene TRBV20-1; TRBD1 might be the D (6 bases). Trimming removed 3 bases from V and 2 bases from J, with 11 bases in between. From germline, CDR1 is DFQATT and CDR2 SNEGSKA (reference sequence). This CDR3 is built from 13 residues. The CDR3 region has the DNA TGCAGTGCTAGCCGCAGGGGCCCCTACGAGCAGTACTTC. Translating it yields CSASRRGPYEQYF.